The TCR beta chain under discussion was sequenced for a study of technical replicates of blood from several donors. Method: immunoSEQ multiplex PCR; TCRdb's copy keeps in-frame clones and lacks some. The table shows about 97,000 clones, with roughly 95% occurring only once. Trimming cost V 5 bases and J 5 bases, with 15 bases left between them. Germline CDR1 and CDR2: SEHNR and FQNEAQ (reference sequence). The CDR3 runs 15 residues. The sequence derives from a human donor in good health. The sample consisted of T cells isolated from PBMCs. The J gene is TRBJ1-4, the V gene TRBV7-9; D is perhaps TRBD1 (6 bases). CDR3 sequence (DNA): TGTGCCAGCAGCCCCGCGGACAGAGAAAATGAAAAACTGTTTTTT. Its protein is CASSPADRENEKLFF.